This T cell receptor (beta chain) was sequenced during a study of T cell changes during pregnancy in multiple sclerosis (dated by TCRdb to about 2019). About the study as a whole: The study examined how the T cell repertoire changed over the course of pregnancy in women with multiple sclerosis.

V ends up 3 bases short and J 2 bases short, with an unmatched junction base count of 1. From cysteine to phenylalanine, the CDR3 is 15 amino acids long. The entry retains the CDR3 DNA only, 45 bases that are in frame from base 1. The germline V gene encodes CDR1 SGHDN and CDR2 FVKESK. The method behind the library was the immunoSEQ multiplex PCR assay. In its TCRdb copy, this immuneACCESS table keeps in-frame sequences only and misses some clones. Where compared with another copy, unresolved V genes explain less than half of these, and the others have no known cause. This sample gives some 28,000 clones in total; 75% to 95% of them show up just once. The top ten clonotypes cover about 6.3% of the sample. Remarks on this clone: Its specific antigen is unknown. Base qualities are not recorded, but no much larger clone differs from it by a single base.

The clonotype was recovered from a female donor with multiple sclerosis, enrolled in a pregnancy study. In this chain, TRBV14 is recombined with TRBJ2-1; 10 bases in between match TRBD2. This specimen was CD8+ T cells from peripheral blood mononuclear cells, taken before pregnancy. In nucleotide form, the sequence is TGTGCCAGCAGCCACCTAGCGGGAGCCTACAATGAGCAGTTCTTC. This codes for CASSHLAGAYNEQFF.